The sequence of this TCR beta chain was determined in a study of cytomegalovirus exposure and HLA in healthy donors. Generated by immunoSEQ multiplex PCR, the TCRdb table keeps only in-frame clones and is missing some. The table shows roughly 75,000 clones, with approximately 94% occurring only once. Regarding the study as a whole: Subsequent analysis showed first-cohort TCR clusters tending to co-occur in 95 to 150 validation repertoires. The authors listed 150 to 200 TCR beta chains as cytomegalovirus-associated.

This CDR3 spans 12 amino acids. CDR1 and CDR2 (germline): MDHEN, SYDVKM. J lost 10 bases, V lost 5 bases, and 7 bases had no gene match. About this clone itself: The target antigen is unknown.

The sample was PBMCs. The chain has TRBV28 and TRBJ1-2, with 7 nucleotides matching TRBD1. The sequence derives from a woman younger than 30 in good health and CMV-seropositive. The CDR3 sequence is CASSIRDSHYTF. In DNA form, the CDR3 reads TGTGCCAGCAGTATACGGGACAGTCACTACACCTTC.